The 15 T cell receptor beta chains reported below all come from one sample, sequenced in a study of somatic mutations in cytotoxic T cells in rheumatoid arthritis (dated by TCRdb to 2016 to 2017). Library method: the immunoSEQ multiplex PCR assay. TCRdb holds this immuneACCESS table with in-frame rearrangements only. Some clones are missing; in checked studies, unresolved V genes explain under half, and the rest has no known cause. This sample lists 12,000 or so clones; about 70% were detected once. The ten top clones hold 38% of the sample. Sequencing was done on a sample of CD8+ T cells sorted from blood. The receptors here all came from a man aged 60 to 69 in good health.

V and J are TRBV19 and TRBJ2-2; the D is unclear. The CDR3 totals 15 residues. From germline, CDR1 is LNHDA and CDR2 SQIVND (reference sequence). V gave up 5 bases and J gave up 3 bases, with 13 bases separating them. CDR3 region: CASSPPSRDTGELFF. In DNA, the CDR3 is TGTGCCAGTAGTCCCCCTAGTAGGGACACCGGGGAGCTGTTTTTT.

Worth noting for this clone: Other nucleotide sequences in the sample specify the same CDR3. J is TRBJ2-1 and V is TRBV28; 10 bases match TRBD2. The J segment lost 7 bases and the V segment lost 3 bases, leaving 6 bases of the junction unmatched. The CDR3 is 15 residues long. Germline CDR1 MDHEN, CDR2 SYDVKM. The chain's CDR3 is CASSLSGGARNEQFF. In DNA form, the CDR3 reads TGTGCCAGCAGTTTGAGCGGGGGGGCTCGGAATGAGCAGTTCTTC.

The V gene is TRBV2, the J gene TRBJ2-1; 8 bases line up with TRBD1. Germline lookup yields CDR1 SNHLY and CDR2 FYNNEI. This CDR3 is built from 17 residues. V lost 3 bases and J lost 1; bases outside the gene matches: 8. In DNA, the CDR3 is TGTGCCAGCAGTGATCCGGACAGGGCAACTTCCTACAATGAGCAGTTCTTC. The encoded protein is CASSDPDRATSYNEQFF.

The rearrangement uses TRBV4-1 and TRBJ2-5; 8 bases agree with TRBD1. Trimming removed 6 bases from V and 5 bases from J; junction bases left unmatched: 8. The germline V gene encodes CDR1 MGHRA and CDR2 YSYEKL. CDR3 length: 14 residues. This CDR3 is CASSYGQGGETQYF. The CDR3 DNA follows: TGCGCCAGCAGTTATGGACAGGGCGGTGAGACCCAGTACTTC.

V gene TRBV28 combines with J gene TRBJ2-1; weak D call: TRBD1 (5 bases). The V gene lost 3 bases and the J gene lost 9 bases, with 12 bases spanning the gap. CDR3 length: 13 residues. The V gene's germline CDR1 is MDHEN and CDR2 SYDVKM. The CDR3 here is CASSFSLGVEQFF. DNA for the CDR3: TGTGCCAGCAGTTTTTCCCTAGGGGTTGAGCAGTTCTTC.

This chain connects TRBV15 to TRBJ1-4; TRBD1 is a possible D gene (6 bases). CDR1 and CDR2 (germline): LNHNV, YYDKDF (reference sequence). V gave up 4 bases and J gave up 7 bases, with 22 bases separating them. The CDR3 is 17 residues long. The CDR3 coding sequence is TGTGCCACCAGCAAACTCCCTACAGGGAGGGGTGCTGAAAAACTGTTTTTT. Protein product: CATSKLPTGRGAEKLFF.

As concerns this clone: One end of the junction fails to match germline, which may point to a read error. V gene TRBV6-5 combines with J gene TRBJ2-2; D ambiguous. Germline V gives CDR1 MNHEY, CDR2 SVGAGI. This CDR3 region has 14 residues. In nucleotides, the CDR3 is TGTGCCAGCAATTACTCGGCCGACACCGGGGAGCTGTTTTTT. It encodes CASNYSADTGELFF.

The V and J genes are TRBV28 and TRBJ1-1, with a tentative D call TRBD1 (5 bases). Germline CDR1 reads MDHEN; CDR2 reads SYDVKM. V was shortened by 6 bases and J by 1 base, with 9 bases between the two germline ends. The CDR3 has 13 residues. The CDR3 spells CASSDTGNTEAFF. CDR3 DNA: TGTGCCAGCAGCGACACAGGGAACACTGAAGCTTTCTTT.

By share, this clone counts as medium-sized. The chain has TRBV7-2 and TRBJ2-1; TRBD2 agrees at 13 bases. This CDR3 is built from 19 residues. V lost 3 bases to trimming and J lost 5 bases; unmatched junction nucleotides: 13. CDR1 and CDR2 from the germline V gene are SGHTA and FQGNSA. In nucleotides, the CDR3 is TGTGCCAGCAGCTTGCCGGGACTAGCGGGATCCCGTTCCCACAATGAGCAGTTCTTC. Translated: CASSLPGLAGSRSHNEQFF.

The rearrangement joins TRBV5-8 to TRBJ2-7, with D tentatively TRBD2 (5 bases). Germline V gene data show CDR1 as SGHTS and CDR2 as YDEGEE. The CDR3 is 13 residues long. The V end was cut by 0 bases, the J end by 6 bases, with 10 bases between. The CDR3 spells CASSLELVTEQYF. The CDR3 region has the DNA TGTGCCAGCAGCTTGGAACTAGTAACCGAGCAGTACTTC.

The CDR3 DNA follows: TGTGCCAGCAGCTTGTATCTATCAGAGAATGAGCAGTTCTTC. It codes for CASSLYLSENEQFF. The chain carries TRBV7-7 and TRBJ2-1; D is uncertain. The CDR3 has 14 amino acids. Per germline, CDR1 SSHAT and CDR2 FNYEAQ (reference sequence). V gave up 3 bases and J gave up 7 bases, with 13 bases separating them.

The chain employs TRBV15 and TRBJ2-1; tentatively, D is TRBD2 (7 bases). Looked up from germline, CDR1 is LNHNV and CDR2 is YYDKDF (reference sequence). The CDR3 is made up of 14 amino acids. Trimming removed 0 bases from V and 6 bases from J, with 9 bases in between. The CDR3 DNA follows: TGTGCCACCAGCAGAGAAAGGGGGGGCAATGAGCAGTTCTTC. Residues: CATSRERGGNEQFF.

The chain joins TRBV7-6 to TRBJ2-1; 9 positions agree with TRBD2. V shed 1 base and J 4 bases; nucleotides not matched to a gene: 8. The germline V gene encodes CDR1 SGHVS and CDR2 FNYEAQ. The CDR3 is made up of 17 amino acids. The CDR3: CASSLVEREALYNEQFF. The CDR3 DNA reads TGTGCCAGCAGCTTAGTTGAGCGGGAGGCCTTATACAATGAGCAGTTCTTC.

V and J are TRBV18 and TRBJ2-7; the D call may be TRBD1 or TRBD2 (5 bases each). Germline CDR1 KGHSH, CDR2 LQKENI. The CDR3 consists of 12 residues. The V gene lost 6 bases and the J gene lost 6 bases, with 12 bases spanning the gap. The CDR3 spells CASSPGTSEQYF. The CDR3 region has the DNA TGTGCCAGCTCTCCCGGGACGTCCGAGCAGTACTTC.

This clone was seen once. This chain joins TRBV7-8 and TRBJ1-1; TRBD1 aligns across 9 bases. The CDR3 is 16 residues long. The trim removed 1 base at V and 1 base at J, leaving 4 bases unmatched. The germline V gene has CDR1 SGHVS and CDR2 FQNEAQ. CDR3 region: CASSLELDRGNTEAFF. CDR3 in DNA: TGTGCCAGCAGCTTAGAATTGGACAGGGGGAACACTGAAGCTTTCTTT.